This record covers a single TCR beta chain. Its antigen remains unknown. CDR1 is SEHNR and CDR2 is FQNEAQ in the germline V gene (reference sequence). There are 16 residues in the CDR3. V gave up 5 bases and J gave up 7 bases; unmatched junction bases: 8. TCRdb's copy holds only in-frame clones and misses some; the assay was immunoSEQ multiplex PCR. Among nearly 90,000 clones listed, 88% were seen once. The data were obtained in a study of T cell responses to AZD1222 COVID-19 vaccine. Points from the study as a whole: Two AZD1222 doses significantly raised spike-specific TCR breadth and depth over controls. Just five to seven people given AZD1222 tested seropositive at baseline. Donors skewed white British and female; clonal diversity was possibly underestimated.

This TCR was sampled from an adult in good health. The sequences come from peripheral blood, collected on day 0 of MenACWY control vaccination. The gene calls are TRBV7-9 and TRBJ1-4; 12 nucleotides line up with TRBD1. CDR3 DNA sequence: TGTGCCAGCAGCCGTGGGACAGGGGGCGTAAGTGAAAAACTGTTTTTT. Its protein product is CASSRGTGGVSEKLFF.